Given below is one T cell receptor beta chain in context. This sample was taken from a study of T cell responses to AZD1222 COVID-19 vaccine. Produced via immunoSEQ multiplex PCR; TCRdb's table is partial and in-frame only. The profile shows 65,000 to 70,000 clones, approximately 80% of them singletons. The sequence derives from an adult in good health. The input for sequencing was peripheral blood, taken on day 0 of AZD1222 vaccination.

The CDR3 here is CASSDPGRGYTF. In nucleotides, the CDR3 is TGTGCCAGCAGTGATCCAGGCCGTGGCTACACCTTC. This rearrangement joins TRBV6-2 or TRBV6-3 to TRBJ1-2; D uncertain. V was pared by 5 bases and J by 7 bases, with 11 bases between. Germline CDR1 is MNHEY and CDR2 is SVGEGT. The CDR3 covers 12 residues.